A single sample gave rise to the 18 T cell receptor beta chains below, sequenced in a study of blood T cell repertoires in COVID-19. Profiled with immunoSEQ multiplex PCR; TCRdb holds only in-frame clones, not every one. The data show 150,000 to 200,000 clones, roughly 90% seen once. Sequencing was done on a sample of PBMCs or T cells enriched from blood (not recorded which). Receptors originate from a human donor with acute COVID-19. The donor label of this sample is uncertain.

The chain employs TRBV5-4 and TRBJ1-4; the D gene is possibly TRBD1 (6 bases). Trimming removed 1 base at V and 8 bases at J, with 15 bases between. Per the germline V gene, CDR1 is SGHNT and CDR2 is YYREEE (reference sequence). There are 15 residues in the CDR3. The chain's CDR3 is CASSLYSQGREKLFF. CDR3 coding DNA: TGTGCCAGCAGCTTGTACTCCCAGGGGCGCGAAAAACTGTTTTTT.

The rearrangement links TRBV6-1 to TRBJ1-4; D is unresolved. Germline loops: CDR1 MNHNS, CDR2 SASEGT. The CDR3 spans 14 residues. Trimming pared 3 bases from V and 11 bases from J, leaving 16 bases between. Here the CDR3 reads CASSEGARSSKLFF. CDR3 sequence (DNA): TGTGCCAGCAGTGAGGGAGCCAGGAGTTCGAAACTGTTTTTT.

V is TRBV7-3 and J is TRBJ2-1, with 9 positions matching TRBD2. The trim removed 3 bases at V and 7 bases at J, leaving 10 bases unmatched. The CDR3 totals 16 residues. The germline V gene encodes CDR1 SGHTA and CDR2 FQGTGA. In DNA form, the CDR3 reads TGTGCCAGCAGCTTCCCCCCGGGACTAGCTGGGAATGAGCAGTTCTTC. It translates to CASSFPPGLAGNEQFF. The full variable domain, in which reference TRBV7-3 and TRBJ2-1 provide the parts outside the CDR3, is GAGVSQTPSNKVTEKGKYVELRCDPISGHTALYWYRQSLGQGPEFLIYFQGTGAADDSGLPNDRFFAVRPEGSVSTLKIQRTERGDSAVYLCASSFPPGLAGNEQFFGPGTRLTVL.

The V gene is TRBV19, the J gene TRBJ2-4; tentative D call: TRBD1 (6 bases). Trimming stripped 0 bases from V and 0 bases from J, with 15 bases between. There are 18 residues in the CDR3. The germline gives CDR1 LNHDA, CDR2 SQIVND (reference sequence). The CDR3 protein is CASSIEGTGTIAKNIQYF. The CDR3 nucleotides read TGTGCCAGTAGTATAGAGGGCACAGGGACCATAGCCAAAAACATTCAGTACTTC.

This clone has only a few counts. The chain recombines TRBV4-3 with TRBJ1-4; a weak D match, TRBD1 (5 bases). Germline loops: CDR1 LGHNA, CDR2 YSLEER. V was trimmed by 0 bases and J by 8 bases, leaving 13 bases between them. This CDR3 has 15 amino acids. Written as DNA, the CDR3 is TGCGCCAGCAGCCAAGATGGAGGGCGGGGGGAAAAACTGTTTTTT. It is translated as CASSQDGGRGEKLFF.

The chain has TRBV5-6 and TRBJ1-2; 8 nucleotides agree with TRBD1. Trimming removed 0 bases from V and 0 bases from J; junction bases left unmatched: 10. Per the germline V gene, CDR1 is SGHDT and CDR2 is YYEEEE. This CDR3 is 18 amino acids long. As DNA, the CDR3 is TGTGCCAGCAGCTTGGGCAGGGGGCGTTGGTCAACTAACTATGGCTACACCTTC. This sequence encodes CASSLGRGRWSTNYGYTF.

As to this clone: The sample carries other DNA sequences with the same CDR3. The rearrangement joins TRBV2 to TRBJ1-2, with TRBD1 identical over 12 bases. J lost 3 bases, V lost 6 bases, and 2 bases had no gene match. CDR1 is SNHLY and CDR2 is FYNNEI in the germline V gene. This CDR3 contains 14 residues. The CDR3 protein is CASRGQGAHYGYTF. CDR3 coding DNA: TGTGCCAGCAGGGGACAGGGGGCTCACTATGGCTACACCTTC.

In this sample, this clone turned up once. The CDR3 bases are TGTGCCACCAGTGAATCTGGGACAGGGGTCTATGGCTACACCTTC. Translating it yields CATSESGTGVYGYTF. The rearrangement uses TRBV24-1 and TRBJ1-2; 10 nucleotides line up with TRBD1. The V and J ends lost 4 bases and 4 bases, in that order; junction bases with no gene match: 5. The CDR3 length is 15 residues. Per the germline V gene, CDR1 is KGHDR and CDR2 is SFDVKD.

The chain combines TRBV6-2 or TRBV6-3 with TRBJ1-5, with 7 positions matching TRBD1. Germline trimming cut 0 bases from V and 7 bases from J; bases unmatched to any gene: 12. Per the germline V gene, CDR1 is MNHEY and CDR2 is SVGEGT. The CDR3 sequence is 17 residues long. The CDR3 spells CASSYSNRGLAGQPQHF. In DNA form, the CDR3 reads TGTGCCAGCAGTTACTCGAACAGGGGACTGGCGGGACAGCCCCAGCATTTT.

The rearrangement joins TRBV10-2 to TRBJ1-3, with a weak D call TRBD1 (5 bases). CDR1 is WSHSY, CDR2 SAAADI, per germline. The CDR3 is 15 residues long. V lost 6 bases to trimming and J lost 0 bases, with 12 bases between them. CDR3 sequence (DNA): TGCGCCAGCAGGAACGGGGGGATCTCTGGAAACACCATATATTTT. Its translation is CASRNGGISGNTIYF.

This CDR3 reads CASSEGATYNEQFF. CDR3 nucleotides: TGTGCCAGTAGTGAGGGGGCAACCTACAATGAGCAGTTCTTC. The rearrangement joins TRBV19 to TRBJ2-1; 7 nucleotides line up with TRBD1. From germline, CDR1 is LNHDA and CDR2 SQIVND (reference sequence). Trimming at V came to 5 bases and at J to 2 bases, leaving 3 bases not matched to a gene. The length of the CDR3 is 14 residues.

V usage is TRBV5-6 and J usage is TRBJ2-7; 11 bases match TRBD2. Unmatched junction bases numbered 4, after V lost 7 bases and J lost 4 bases. Germline CDR1 SGHDT, CDR2 YYEEEE. This CDR3 region has 13 residues. In nucleotides, the CDR3 is TGTGCCAGCGTTAGCGGGGGGGAGTACGAGCAGTACTTC. This gives the protein CASVSGGEYEQYF.

This clone has a handful of counts. This chain links TRBV4-1 with TRBJ2-3; unclear D gene. Germline lookup yields CDR1 MGHRA and CDR2 YSYEKL. The CDR3 totals 16 residues. V was shortened by 0 bases and J by 8 bases, with 18 bases between the two germline ends. The CDR3 sequence is CASSQEGGRQVGTQYF. In DNA form, the CDR3 reads TGCGCCAGCAGCCAAGAAGGTGGGCGCCAGGTCGGTACGCAGTATTTT.

V gene TRBV5-4 combines with J gene TRBJ1-2; 9 bases match TRBD1. The CDR3 has 15 amino acids. V lost 4 bases to trimming and J lost 2 bases; unmatched junction nucleotides: 6. Germline values: CDR1 SGHNT, CDR2 YYREEE (reference sequence). Here the CDR3 reads CASSPTGGVNYGYTF. CDR3 sequence (DNA): TGTGCCAGCAGCCCGACAGGGGGAGTCAACTATGGCTACACCTTC.

The genes are TRBV4-3 and TRBJ2-2; 11 bases are shared with TRBD2. This CDR3 is built from 16 residues. The germline V gene encodes CDR1 LGHNA and CDR2 YSLEER. J lost 5 bases, V lost 1 base, and 3 bases had no gene match. CDR3 bases: TGCGCCAGCAGCCAAGGTCGACTAGCGGGGACCGGGGAGCTGTTTTTT. Its protein product is CASSQGRLAGTGELFF.

The chain recombines TRBV12-3 or TRBV12-4 with TRBJ1-2; D possibly corresponds to TRBD1 (6 bases). V was shortened by 8 bases and J by 6 bases, with 13 bases between the two germline ends. This CDR3 region has 12 residues. The CDR3 reads CASRGGGHGYTF. For the CDR3, the DNA is TGTGCCAGCCGGGGCGGGGGGCATGGCTACACCTTC.

This sequence joins TRBV6-1 and TRBJ1-1; 7 bases fit TRBD1. The J segment lost 5 bases and the V segment lost 0 bases, leaving 9 bases of the junction unmatched. Germline CDR1 and CDR2: MNHNS and SASEGT. The CDR3 covers 16 residues. CDR3 DNA: TGTGCCAGCAGTGAAGCGCAGGGGGTGCGGACGACTGAAGCTTTCTTT. Amino acids: CASSEAQGVRTTEAFF.

The V gene is TRBV5-1, the J gene TRBJ1-2; 9 bases map to TRBD1. CDR3 length: 13 residues. The V gene end was trimmed by 3 bases and the J gene end by 7 bases; junction bases not matched to a gene: 4. CDR1 is SGHRS and CDR2 is YFSETQ in the germline V gene. The DNA for the CDR3 is TGCGCCAGCAGCTGGGGACAGGGTGGTGGCTACACCTTC. It is translated as CASSWGQGGGYTF.